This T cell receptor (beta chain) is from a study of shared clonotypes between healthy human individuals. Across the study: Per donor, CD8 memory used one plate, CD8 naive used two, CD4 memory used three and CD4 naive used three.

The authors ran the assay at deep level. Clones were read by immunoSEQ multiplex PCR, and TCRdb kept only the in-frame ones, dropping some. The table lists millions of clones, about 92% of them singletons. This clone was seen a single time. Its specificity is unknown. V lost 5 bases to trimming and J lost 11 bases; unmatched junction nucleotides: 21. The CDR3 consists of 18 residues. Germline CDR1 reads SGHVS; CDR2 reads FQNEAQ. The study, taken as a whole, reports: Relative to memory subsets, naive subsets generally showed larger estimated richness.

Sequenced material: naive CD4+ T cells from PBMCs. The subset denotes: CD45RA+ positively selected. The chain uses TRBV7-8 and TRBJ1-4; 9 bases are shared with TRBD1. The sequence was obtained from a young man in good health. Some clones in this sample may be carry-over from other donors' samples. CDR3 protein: CASSRGAGTGRRGGKLFF. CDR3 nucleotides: TGTGCCAGCAGCCGGGGTGCCGGGACAGGGCGGAGGGGTGGGAAACTGTTTTTT.